This TCR beta chain came from a study of T cell responses to AZD1222 COVID-19 vaccine. Repertoires were generated with immunoSEQ multiplex PCR, while TCRdb's copy carries only in-frame clones and drops some. The sample lists about 93,000 clones, 85% to 90% occurring once. The germline CDR1 and CDR2 sequences are LGHDT and YNNKEL (reference sequence). This CDR3 region has 15 residues. V lost 3 bases, J lost 2 bases, and 12 bases lay in between. J is TRBJ2-3 and V is TRBV3-1 (or the pseudogene TRBV3-2), with a weak D call TRBD2 (5 bases). Sequencing used peripheral blood, obtained 28 days after the second AZD1222 dose. The TCR comes from an adult who received the AZD1222 COVID-19 vaccine. DNA of the CDR3: TGTGCCAGCAGCCATTCCTCGGACTTCACAGATACGCAGTATTTT. This codes for CASSHSSDFTDTQYF.